This T cell receptor (beta chain) was captured by sequencing in a study of blood T cell repertoires in COVID-19. The assay was immunoSEQ multiplex PCR, and TCRdb's table has in-frame clones only and misses some. The sample yields just over 300,000 clones, 65% to 90% seen once. The CDR3 has 16 residues. Germline CDR1 and CDR2: GTSNPN and SVGIG (reference sequence). V gave up 5 bases and J gave up 8 bases, with 24 bases separating them. Cohorts were assigned according to the clinical history that participants reported. The sequence derives from a man aged 30 to 39 who had recovered from COVID-19. The chain uses TRBV30 and TRBJ1-4, with D possibly TRBD1 on 5 matching bases. Sequencing was carried out using PBMCs or T cells enriched from blood (not recorded which). The CDR3 is CAWGHPGEAKVEKLFF. Written as DNA, the CDR3 is TGTGCCTGGGGACACCCGGGGGAGGCCAAAGTGGAAAAACTGTTTTTT.